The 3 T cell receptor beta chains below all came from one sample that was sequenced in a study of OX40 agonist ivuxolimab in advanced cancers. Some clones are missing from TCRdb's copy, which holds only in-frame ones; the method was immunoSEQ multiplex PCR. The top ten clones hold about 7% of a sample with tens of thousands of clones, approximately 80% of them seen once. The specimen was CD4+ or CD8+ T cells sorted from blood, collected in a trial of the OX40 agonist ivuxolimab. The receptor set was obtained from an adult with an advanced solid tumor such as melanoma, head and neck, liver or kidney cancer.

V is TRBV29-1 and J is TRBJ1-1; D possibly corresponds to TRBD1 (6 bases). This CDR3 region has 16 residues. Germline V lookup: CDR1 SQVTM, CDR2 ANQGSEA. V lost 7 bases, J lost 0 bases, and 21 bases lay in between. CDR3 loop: CSAAPPLGQLNTEAFF. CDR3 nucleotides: TGCAGCGCCGCTCCCCCCCTAGGACAGCTGAACACTGAAGCTTTCTTT.

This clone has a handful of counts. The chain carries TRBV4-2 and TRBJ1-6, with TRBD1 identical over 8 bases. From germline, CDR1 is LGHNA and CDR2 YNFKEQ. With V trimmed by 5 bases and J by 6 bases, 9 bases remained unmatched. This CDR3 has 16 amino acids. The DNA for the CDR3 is TGTGCCAGCAGCTTCGCCTTTGGACAGGGTAATTCACCCCTCCACTTT. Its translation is CASSFAFGQGNSPLHF.

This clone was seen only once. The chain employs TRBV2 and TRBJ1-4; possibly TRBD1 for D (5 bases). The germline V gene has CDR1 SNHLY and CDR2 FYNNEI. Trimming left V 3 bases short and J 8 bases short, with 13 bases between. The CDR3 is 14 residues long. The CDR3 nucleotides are TGTGCCAGCAGTGATGGTCAGGGTAGAGAAAAACTGTTTTTT. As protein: CASSDGQGREKLFF.